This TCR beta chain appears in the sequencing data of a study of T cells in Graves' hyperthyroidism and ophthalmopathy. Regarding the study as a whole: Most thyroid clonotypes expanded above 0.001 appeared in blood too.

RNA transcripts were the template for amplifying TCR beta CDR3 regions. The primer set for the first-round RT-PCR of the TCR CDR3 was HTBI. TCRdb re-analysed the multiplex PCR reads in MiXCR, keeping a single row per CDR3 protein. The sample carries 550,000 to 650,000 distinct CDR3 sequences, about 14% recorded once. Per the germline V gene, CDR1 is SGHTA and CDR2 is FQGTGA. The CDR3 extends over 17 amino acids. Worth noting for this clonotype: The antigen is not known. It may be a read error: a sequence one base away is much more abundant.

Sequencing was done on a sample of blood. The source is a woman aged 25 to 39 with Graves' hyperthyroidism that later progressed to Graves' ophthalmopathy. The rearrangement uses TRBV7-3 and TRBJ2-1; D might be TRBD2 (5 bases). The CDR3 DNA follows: TGTGCCAGCAGCCCTTTCGGGGATCTAAGCTCCTACAATGAGAAGTTCTTC. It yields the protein CASSPFGDLSSYNEKFF.